These 5 T cell receptor beta chains were all obtained from the same sample, sequenced in a study of CD8 T cells in Susac syndrome. An input of about 0.5 to 1 ug of RNA was subjected to reverse transcription using random hexamers. One entry per CDR3 protein results from TCRdb running MiXCR on the immunoSEQ multiplex PCR reads. The table has hundreds of thousands of distinct CDR3 sequences, 90% to 96% seen once. Sequencing was performed on CD4+ T cells from PBMCs. Receptors originate from a human donor with Susac syndrome.

This chain connects TRBV5-1 to TRBJ2-1; D is perhaps TRBD2 (6 bases). Trimming took 7 bases from V and 3 from J, leaving 14 bases between them. This CDR3 contains 14 residues. Germline lookup yields CDR1 SGHRS and CDR2 YFSETQ. CDR3 region: CASSSVALYNEQFF. The CDR3 DNA reads as TGCGCCAGCTCTAGCGTTGCCCTCTACAATGAGCAGTTCTTC.

This chain connects TRBV12-3 or TRBV12-4 to TRBJ1-2; D ambiguous. V was cut by 2 bases and J by 8 bases, with 15 bases left in between. The CDR3 covers 14 residues. The DNA for the CDR3 is TGTGCCAGCAGTTTATCGGGAAGCGGTCCAGGCTACACCTTC. Amino acids: CASSLSGSGPGYTF.

The chain has TRBV30 and TRBJ1-1; unclear D gene. This CDR3 region has 13 residues. V lost 3 bases and J 7 bases, leaving 15 bases between the germline ends. The germline V gene encodes CDR1 GTSNPN and CDR2 SVGIG (reference sequence). The CDR3 nucleotides are TGTGCCTGGAGCAGGAGGGTTGAGGGTGAAGCTTTCTTT. It codes for CAWSRRVEGEAFF.

V and J are TRBV20-1 and TRBJ2-7; D perhaps matches TRBD1 (6 bases). CDR1 is DFQATT, CDR2 SNEGSKA, per germline (reference sequence). The CDR3 is 12 amino acids. The V gene lost 5 bases and the J gene lost 1 base, with 9 bases spanning the gap. The CDR3 DNA sequence: TGCAGTGCTTCCGACAGGTCCTACGAGCAGTACTTC. This encodes CSASDRSYEQYF.

The gene calls are TRBV12-3 or TRBV12-4 and TRBJ2-4; D possibly corresponds to TRBD1 (7 bases). Deletions cut 3 bases from V and 8 bases from J, with 17 bases between. This CDR3 spans 15 amino acids. CDR3 bases: TGTGCCAGCAGTTTCCGGGGAGGAACAGGGGACATTCAGTACTTC. It is translated as CASSFRGGTGDIQYF.